This T cell receptor (beta chain) stems from a study of blood T cell repertoires in COVID-19. Sequencing used immunoSEQ multiplex PCR; TCRdb keeps in-frame clones, though not all of them. The profile shows about 140,000 clones, 77% of them singletons. This clone was recorded a few times. The germline V gene has CDR1 LNHNV and CDR2 YYDKDF (reference sequence). The CDR3 loop spans 16 amino acids. Unmatched junction bases numbered 7, after V lost 1 base and J lost 4 bases. This TCR came from a woman in her forties or fifties with active or convalescent COVID-19. The rearrangement links TRBV15 to TRBJ2-3, with 8 bases fitting TRBD2. Sequenced input: peripheral blood. The CDR3 region has the DNA TGTGCCACCAGCAGAGGAACGGGAGGGCTGGCAGATACGCAGTATTTT. It translates to CATSRGTGGLADTQYF.